The following is a T cell receptor beta chain sequence with its context. The length of the CDR3 is 13 residues. From germline, CDR1 is SGHRS and CDR2 YFSETQ. The sample belongs to a study of T cells expressing NK-cell markers. Each CDR3 protein gets one entry in TCRdb, which reprocessed the 5' RACE reads and gives no DNA. This table lists about 260,000 distinct CDR3 sequences. This clonotype originated in a woman aged 18-69 years in good health. The gene calls are TRBV5-1 and TRBJ2-1. Source material: blood T cells: a sorted CD56 or NKG2C T cell subset, CD4+ or CD8+ T cells, or bulk PBMC T cells (not recorded which). The CDR3: CASNLGNYNEQFF.